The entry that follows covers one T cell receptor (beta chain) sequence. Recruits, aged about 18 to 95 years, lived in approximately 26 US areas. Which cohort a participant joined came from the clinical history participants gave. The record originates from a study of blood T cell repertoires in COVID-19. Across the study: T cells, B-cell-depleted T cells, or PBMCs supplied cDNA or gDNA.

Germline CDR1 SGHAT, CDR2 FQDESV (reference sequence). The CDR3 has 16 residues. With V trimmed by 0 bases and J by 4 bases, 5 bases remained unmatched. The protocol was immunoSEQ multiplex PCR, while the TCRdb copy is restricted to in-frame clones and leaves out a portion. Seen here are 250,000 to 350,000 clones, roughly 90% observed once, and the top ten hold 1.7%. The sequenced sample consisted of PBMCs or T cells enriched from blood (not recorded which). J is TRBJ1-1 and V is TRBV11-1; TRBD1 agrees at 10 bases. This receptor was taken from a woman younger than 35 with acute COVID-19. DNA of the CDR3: TGTGCCAGCAGCTTAGCTCCGACAGGGGGCGGCACTGAAGCTTTCTTT. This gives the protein CASSLAPTGGGTEAFF.